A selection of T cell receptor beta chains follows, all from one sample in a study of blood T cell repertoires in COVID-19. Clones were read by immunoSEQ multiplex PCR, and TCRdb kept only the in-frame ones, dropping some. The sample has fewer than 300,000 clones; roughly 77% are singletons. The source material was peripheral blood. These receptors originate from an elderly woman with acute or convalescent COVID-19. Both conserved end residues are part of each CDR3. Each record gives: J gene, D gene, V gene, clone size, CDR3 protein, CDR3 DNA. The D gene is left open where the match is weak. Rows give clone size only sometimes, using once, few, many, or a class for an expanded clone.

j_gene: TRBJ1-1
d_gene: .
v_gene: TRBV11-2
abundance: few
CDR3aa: CASSPEVLGGLQAFF
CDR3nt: TGTGCCAGCAGCCCAGAGGTGCTAGGGGGACTACAAGCTTTCTTT

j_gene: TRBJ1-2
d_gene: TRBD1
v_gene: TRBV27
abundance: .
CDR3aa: CASRGQGAAGYTF
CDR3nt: TGTGCCAGCAGGGGACAGGGGGCGGCTGGCTACACCTTC

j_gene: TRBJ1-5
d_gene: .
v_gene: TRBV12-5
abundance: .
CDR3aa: CASGLGQAQPQHF
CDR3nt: TGTGCTAGTGGTTTGGGTCAGGCTCAGCCCCAGCATTTT

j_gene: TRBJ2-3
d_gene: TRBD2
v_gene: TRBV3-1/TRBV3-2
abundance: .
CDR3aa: CASSQTSGRSDTQYF
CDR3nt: TGTGCCAGCAGCCAAACTAGCGGGAGATCGGATACGCAGTATTTT

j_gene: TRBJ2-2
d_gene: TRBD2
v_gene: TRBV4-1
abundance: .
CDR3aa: CASGSGRANGELFF
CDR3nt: TGCGCCAGCGGTAGCGGGAGGGCCAACGGGGAGCTGTTTTTT

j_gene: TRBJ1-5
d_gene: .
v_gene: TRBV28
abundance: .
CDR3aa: CASSLIARYNQPQHF
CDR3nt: TGTGCCAGCAGTTTGATAGCGCGCTACAATCAGCCCCAGCATTTT

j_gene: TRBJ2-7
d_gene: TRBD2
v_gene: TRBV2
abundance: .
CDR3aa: CASSERLADSYEQYF
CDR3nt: TGTGCCAGCAGTGAACGGCTAGCGGATTCCTACGAGCAGTACTTC

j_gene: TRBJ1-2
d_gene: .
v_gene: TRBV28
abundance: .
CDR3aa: CASSFITRFYGYTF
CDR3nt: TGTGCCAGCAGTTTTATTACGAGGTTCTATGGCTACACCTTC

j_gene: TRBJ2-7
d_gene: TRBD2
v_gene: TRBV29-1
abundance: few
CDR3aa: CSVSSGRTYEQYF
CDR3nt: TGCAGCGTCTCTAGCGGGAGGACCTACGAGCAGTACTTC

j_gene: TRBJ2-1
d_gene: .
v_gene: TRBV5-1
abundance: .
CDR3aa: CASRPTAGINEQFF
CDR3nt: TGCGCCAGCAGACCAACCGCGGGGATCAATGAGCAGTTCTTC

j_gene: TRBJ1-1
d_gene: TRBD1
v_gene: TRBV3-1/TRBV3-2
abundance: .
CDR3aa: CASSQGTGGITEAFF
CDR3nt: TGTGCCAGCAGCCAAGGGACAGGGGGCATCACTGAAGCTTTCTTT

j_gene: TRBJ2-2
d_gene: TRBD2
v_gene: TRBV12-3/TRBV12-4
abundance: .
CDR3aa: CASGLAGGGELFF
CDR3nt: TGTGCCAGTGGACTAGCGGGGGGTGGGGAGCTGTTTTTT

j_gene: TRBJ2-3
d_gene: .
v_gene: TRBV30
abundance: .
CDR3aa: CAWREEKSLTDTQYF
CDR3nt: TGTGCCTGGAGGGAGGAGAAATCTCTCACAGATACGCAGTATTTT

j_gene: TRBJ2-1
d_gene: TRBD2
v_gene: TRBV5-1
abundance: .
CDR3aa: CASSPPLLATSYNEQFF
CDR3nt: TGCGCCAGCAGCCCCCCACTACTAGCGACCTCCTACAATGAGCAGTTCTTC

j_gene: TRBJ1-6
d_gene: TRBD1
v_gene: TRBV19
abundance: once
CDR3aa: CASSRWGQGAYNSPLHF
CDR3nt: TGTGCCAGTAGTAGATGGGGGCAGGGGGCATATAATTCACCCCTCCACTTT

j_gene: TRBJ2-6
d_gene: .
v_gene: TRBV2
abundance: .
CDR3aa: CASSDLGLGANVLTF
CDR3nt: TGTGCCAGCAGTGATTTGGGGCTTGGGGCCAACGTCCTGACTTTC

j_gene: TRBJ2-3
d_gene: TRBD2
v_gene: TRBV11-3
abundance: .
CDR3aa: CASSLRSGGAGNTQYF
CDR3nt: TGTGCCAGCAGCTTACGAAGCGGGGGGGCCGGGAATACGCAGTATTTT

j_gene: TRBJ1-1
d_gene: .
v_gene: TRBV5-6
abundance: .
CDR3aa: CASSLGAGKAFF
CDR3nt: TGTGCCAGCAGCTTGGGTGCGGGCAAAGCTTTCTTT

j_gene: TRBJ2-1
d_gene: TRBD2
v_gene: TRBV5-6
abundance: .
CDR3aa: CASSLKWGTKRDPNEQFF
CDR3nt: TGTGCCAGCAGCTTGAAGTGGGGGACTAAGCGGGACCCTAATGAGCAGTTCTTC

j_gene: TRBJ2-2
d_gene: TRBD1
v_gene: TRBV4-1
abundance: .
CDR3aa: CASSQPDRGYRGGELFF
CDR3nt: TGCGCCAGCAGCCAACCGGACAGGGGGTATCGTGGCGGGGAGCTGTTTTTT

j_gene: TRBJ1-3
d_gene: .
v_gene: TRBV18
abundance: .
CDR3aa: CASSPDSAGNTIYF
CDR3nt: TGTGCCAGCTCACCAGACTCTGCCGGAAACACCATATATTTT

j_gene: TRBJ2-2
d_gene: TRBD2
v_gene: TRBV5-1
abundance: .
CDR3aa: CASSQLTSGANTGELFF
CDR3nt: TGCGCCAGCAGCCAACTTACTAGCGGGGCGAACACCGGGGAGCTGTTTTTT

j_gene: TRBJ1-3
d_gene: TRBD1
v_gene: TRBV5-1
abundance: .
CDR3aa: CASSLVAGGYSGNTIYF
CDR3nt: TGCGCCAGCAGCTTGGTGGCAGGGGGCTACTCTGGAAACACCATATATTTT

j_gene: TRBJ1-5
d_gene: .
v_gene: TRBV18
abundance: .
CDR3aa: CASSPSPASQPQHF
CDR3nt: TGTGCCAGCTCACCTTCCCCCGCGAGTCAGCCCCAGCATTTT

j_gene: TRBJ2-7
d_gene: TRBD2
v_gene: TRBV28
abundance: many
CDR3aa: CASSPPQASGSYEQYF
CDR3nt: TGTGCCAGCAGTCCCCCCCAGGCTAGCGGGAGTTACGAGCAGTACTTC

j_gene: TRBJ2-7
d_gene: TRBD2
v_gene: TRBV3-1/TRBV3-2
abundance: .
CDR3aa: CASSHGAGGLNEQYF
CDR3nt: TGTGCCAGCAGCCACGGAGCGGGAGGGCTAAACGAGCAGTACTTC

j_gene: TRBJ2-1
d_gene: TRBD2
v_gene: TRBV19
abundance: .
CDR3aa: CASSVTGTSGYNEQFF
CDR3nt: TGTGCCAGTAGTGTCACCGGGACTAGCGGCTACAATGAGCAGTTCTTC

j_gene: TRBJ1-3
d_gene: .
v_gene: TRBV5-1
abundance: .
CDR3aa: CASSLGQGNGNTIYF
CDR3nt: TGCGCCAGCAGCTTGGGGCAGGGAAACGGAAACACCATATATTTT

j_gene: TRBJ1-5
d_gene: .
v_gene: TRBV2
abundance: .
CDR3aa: CASSAEGYSNQPQHF
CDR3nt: TGTGCCAGCAGTGCGGAGGGCTATAGCAATCAGCCCCAGCATTTT

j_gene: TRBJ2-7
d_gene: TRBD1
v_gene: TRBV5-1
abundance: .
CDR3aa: CASSLGGQGWWVSGYEQYF
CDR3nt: TGCGCCAGCAGCTTGGGGGGACAGGGATGGTGGGTTAGCGGCTACGAGCAGTACTTC

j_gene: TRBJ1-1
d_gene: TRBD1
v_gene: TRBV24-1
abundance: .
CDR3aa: CATRLTGLRTEAFF
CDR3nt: TGTGCCACCAGGTTGACAGGGTTGAGGACTGAAGCTTTCTTT

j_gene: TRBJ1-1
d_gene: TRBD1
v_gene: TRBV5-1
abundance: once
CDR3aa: CASSPTGPHTEAFF
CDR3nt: TGCGCCAGCAGTCCGACAGGGCCCCACACTGAAGCTTTCTTT

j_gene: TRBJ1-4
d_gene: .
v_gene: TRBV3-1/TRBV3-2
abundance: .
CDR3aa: CASSHTGGGNEKLFF
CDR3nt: TGTGCCAGCAGCCACACGGGGGGCGGTAATGAAAAACTGTTTTTT

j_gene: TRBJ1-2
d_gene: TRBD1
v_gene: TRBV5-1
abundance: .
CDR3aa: CASSLGGTGAIYGYTF
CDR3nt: TGCGCCAGCAGCTTGGGGGGGACAGGTGCTATCTATGGCTACACCTTC

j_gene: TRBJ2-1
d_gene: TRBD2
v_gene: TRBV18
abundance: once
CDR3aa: CASSPQRGLYNEQFF
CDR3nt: TGTGCCAGCTCACCTCAGCGGGGACTATACAATGAGCAGTTCTTC

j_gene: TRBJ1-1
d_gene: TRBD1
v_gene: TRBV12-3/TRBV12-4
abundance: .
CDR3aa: CATLGTADTEAFF
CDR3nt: TGTGCCACCCTCGGGACAGCAGACACTGAAGCTTTCTTT

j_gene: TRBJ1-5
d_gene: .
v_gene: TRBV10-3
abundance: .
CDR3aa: CAISDMTVNQPQHF
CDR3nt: TGTGCCATCAGTGATATGACAGTCAATCAGCCCCAGCATTTT

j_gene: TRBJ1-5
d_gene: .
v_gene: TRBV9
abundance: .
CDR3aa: CASSVGGGAPDQPQHF
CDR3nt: TGTGCCAGCAGCGTAGGGGGAGGGGCGCCGGATCAGCCCCAGCATTTT

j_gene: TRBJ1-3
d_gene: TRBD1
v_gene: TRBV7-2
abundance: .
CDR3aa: CASSLTGNTIYF
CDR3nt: TGTGCCAGCAGCTTGACAGGGAACACCATATATTTT

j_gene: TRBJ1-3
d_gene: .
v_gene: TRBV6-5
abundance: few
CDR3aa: CASRASDRSGNTIYF
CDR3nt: TGTGCCAGCAGGGCCTCCGACAGGTCTGGAAACACCATATATTTT

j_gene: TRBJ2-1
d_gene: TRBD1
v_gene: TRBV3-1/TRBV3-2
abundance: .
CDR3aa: CASSPSGTGRNEQFF
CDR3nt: TGTGCCAGCAGCCCGTCCGGGACAGGGAGGAATGAGCAGTTCTTC

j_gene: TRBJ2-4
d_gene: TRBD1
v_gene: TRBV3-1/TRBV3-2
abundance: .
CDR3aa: CASSQKTGRKNIQYF
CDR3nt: TGTGCCAGCAGCCAAAAGACAGGGCGCAAAAACATTCAGTACTTC

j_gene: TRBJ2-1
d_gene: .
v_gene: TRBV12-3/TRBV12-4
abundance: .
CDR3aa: CASSLVGSEKQFF
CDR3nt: TGTGCCAGCAGTTTAGTAGGGAGTGAAAAGCAGTTCTTC

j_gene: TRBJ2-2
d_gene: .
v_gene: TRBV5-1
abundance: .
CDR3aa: CASSSWPANTGELFF
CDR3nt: TGCGCCAGCAGCTCCTGGCCAGCGAACACCGGGGAGCTGTTTTTT

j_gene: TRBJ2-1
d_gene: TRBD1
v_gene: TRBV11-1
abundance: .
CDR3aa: CASSSDRDNEQFF
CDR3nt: TGTGCCAGCAGCTCGGACAGGGACAATGAGCAGTTCTTC

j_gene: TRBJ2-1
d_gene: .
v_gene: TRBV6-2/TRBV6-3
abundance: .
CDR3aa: CASSDPGEQFF
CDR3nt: TGTGCCAGCAGCGATCCGGGTGAGCAGTTCTTC

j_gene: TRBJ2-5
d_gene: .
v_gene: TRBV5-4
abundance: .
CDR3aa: CASSSQETQYF
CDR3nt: TGTGCCAGCAGCTCACAAGAGACCCAGTACTTC

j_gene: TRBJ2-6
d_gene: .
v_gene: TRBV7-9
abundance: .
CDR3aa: CASSLGAHGGAGANVLTF
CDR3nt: TGTGCCAGCAGCTTAGGAGCACATGGGGGCGCTGGGGCCAACGTCCTGACTTTC

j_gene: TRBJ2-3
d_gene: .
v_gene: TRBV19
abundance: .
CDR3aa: CASRTPSTDTQYF
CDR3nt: TGTGCCAGCCGGACACCATCCACAGATACGCAGTATTTT